The rows below give T cell receptor beta chains drawn from one sample of a study of lymphopenia after photon versus proton radiotherapy. Sequencing used immunoSEQ multiplex PCR; TCRdb keeps in-frame clones, though not all of them. The sample lists tens of thousands of clones; about 85% were seen once. Sequenced here: peripheral blood, sampled from a patient treated with proton-based radiotherapy. These receptors originate from a man older than 75 with esophageal cancer. Both conserved end residues are part of each CDR3. The D gene is left open where the match is weak. The size entry is marked missing in some rows and otherwise reads once, few, many or a size class.

>TRBJ2-1|.|TRBD1|TRBV7-9
TGTGCCAGCACCCGACTTTTAGGACAGGGGAACAATGAGCAGTTCTTC
CASTRLLGQGNNEQFF
>TRBJ2-7|.|.|TRBV10-3
TGTGCCATCAGTGAGGATAGGGGGACATACTACGAGCAGTACTTC
CAISEDRGTYYEQYF
>TRBJ1-2|.|.|TRBV6-1
TGTGCCAGCAGTGACAGGGGAGGATACGGCTACACCTTC
CASSDRGGYGYTF
>TRBJ1-1|.|TRBD1|TRBV19
TGTGCCAGTAGTCAGAGGGACAGTCAAACTGAAGCTTTCTTT
CASSQRDSQTEAFF
>TRBJ2-1|.|.|TRBV9
TGTGCCAGCAGCGTGGGGGTGAGCTCCTACAATGAGCAGTTCTTC
CASSVGVSSYNEQFF
>TRBJ2-2|.|TRBD1|TRBV5-1
TGCGCCAGCAGCTGGTACAGGGGAGAGGCCGGGGAGCTGTTTTTT
CASSWYRGEAGELFF
>TRBJ1-5|.|.|TRBV7-2
TGTGCCAGCAGCTCCCAAGGACAGTTGAATCAGCCCCAGCATTTT
CASSSQGQLNQPQHF
>TRBJ2-1|.|TRBD1|TRBV13
TGTGCCAGCAGCGAGACCGGGACAGGGGGTTACAATGAGCAGTTCTTC
CASSETGTGGYNEQFF
>TRBJ2-1|.|.|TRBV5-6
TGTGCCAGCAGCTTTACCAGCAATGAGCAGTTCTTC
CASSFTSNEQFF
>TRBJ1-2|.|TRBD1|TRBV5-1
TGCGCCAGCAGCTTGGGGACGGGACAGTTAATTTTCAATGGCTACACCTTC
CASSLGTGQLIFNGYTF
>TRBJ1-2|.|.|TRBV7-8
TGTGCCAGCAGCTTTAACACCCTAGCGAACTATGGCTACACCTTC
CASSFNTLANYGYTF
>TRBJ1-2|.|.|TRBV5-1
TGCGCCAGCAGCCTCGATACGCCTAACTATGGCTACACCTTC
CASSLDTPNYGYTF
>TRBJ2-7|.|.|TRBV6-6
TGTGCCAGCAGTTATGAAGGGACCTACGAGCAGTACTTC
CASSYEGTYEQYF
>TRBJ1-3|.|.|TRBV12-5
TGTGCTAGTGGTTTGGAATTCTTGAGCTCTGGAAACACCATATATTTT
CASGLEFLSSGNTIYF
>TRBJ1-5|few|.|TRBV7-2
TGTGCCAGCAGCTTGACGGACACCAATCAGCCCCAGCATTTT
CASSLTDTNQPQHF
>TRBJ1-1|.|.|TRBV21-1
TGTGCCAGCAGCAAAGAAGGGACGGGGAACACTGAAGCTTTCTTT
CASSKEGTGNTEAFF
>TRBJ2-5|.|.|TRBV25-1
TGTGCCAGCAGTGAACAGGGGGAGACCCAGTACTTC
CASSEQGETQYF
>TRBJ1-1|few|.|TRBV11-2
TGTGCCAGCAGCTTAGAAGGGGTCGTAGCTTTCTTT
CASSLEGVVAFF
>TRBJ1-2|.|.|TRBV6-6
TGTGCCAGCAGTCCTCTGGGGGAGGGGAGGGGAGGCTACACCTTC
CASSPLGEGRGGYTF
>TRBJ1-6|.|TRBD1|TRBV19
TGTGCCAGTAGTCCGAGGACAGGGATTTCACCCCTCCACTTT
CASSPRTGISPLHF
>TRBJ1-1|.|.|TRBV7-9
TGTGCCAGCAGCTTAGGGGTAGCGGGGGACGAAGCTTTCTTT
CASSLGVAGDEAFF
>TRBJ2-7|.|TRBD2|TRBV4-3
TGCGCCAGCAGCCAAGAACTTCTCAGCGGGAGCGGGTCCTACGAGCAGTACTTC
CASSQELLSGSGSYEQYF
>TRBJ1-1|.|.|TRBV7-9
TGTGCCAGCAGCTCCCCCGGGGGGGCGAGAGCTTTCTTT
CASSSPGGARAFF
>TRBJ2-5|.|.|TRBV9
TGTGCCAGCAGCGTAGCTGTAGCGGCGAAGACCCAGTACTTC
CASSVAVAAKTQYF
>TRBJ2-3|.|.|TRBV29-1
TGCAGCGTTGTTGACCCGACGCGCACAGATACGCAGTATTTT
CSVVDPTRTDTQYF
>TRBJ2-5|once|.|TRBV5-1
TGCGCCAGCAGCTTGTGGGGGACCGCCCTTGGGACCCAGTACTTC
CASSLWGTALGTQYF
>TRBJ2-2|few|.|TRBV19
TGTGCCAGTAGGAGAGGGACGGGAAACACCGGGGAGCTGTTTTTT
CASRRGTGNTGELFF
>TRBJ1-2|.|.|TRBV27
TGTGCCAGCAGTTTGGGCCGAAACTATGGCTACACCTTC
CASSLGRNYGYTF
>TRBJ1-2|.|TRBD1|TRBV5-1
TGCGCCAGCAGCTCTACCTCTTCATCGACAGGGGTTAACTATGGCTACACCTTC
CASSSTSSSTGVNYGYTF
>TRBJ1-5|.|TRBD1|TRBV27
TGTGCCAGCAGTTTACAGGGGGGGCCCCAGCATTTT
CASSLQGGPQHF
>TRBJ2-3|.|TRBD2|TRBV11-2
TGTGCCAGCAGCCTGGGGGTAGCGGGGAGAAGCACAGATACGCAGTATTTT
CASSLGVAGRSTDTQYF
>TRBJ1-4|.|.|TRBV5-4
TGTGCCAGCAGCATGGGCCCACACGAAAAACTGTTTTTT
CASSMGPHEKLFF
>TRBJ2-4|.|.|TRBV4-1
TGCGCCAGCAGTCGGGACCCGGGACAAAACATTCAGTACTTC
CASSRDPGQNIQYF
>TRBJ2-3|.|TRBD2|TRBV5-1
TGCGCCAGCAGCTTGGATCTAGCGGGAGTGGGCAGGAATACGCAGTATTTT
CASSLDLAGVGRNTQYF
>TRBJ2-7|.|TRBD2|TRBV5-1
TGCGCCAGCAGAAGGGGCGGGAGTTGGGAGCAGTACTTC
CASRRGGSWEQYF
>TRBJ2-5|.|TRBD2|TRBV7-2
TGTGCCAGCGGAGCGGGGTACCAAGAGACCCAGTACTTC
CASGAGYQETQYF
>TRBJ1-6|.|TRBD1|TRBV30
TGTGCCTGGAGTCCGGCCAGGGGGGGTTCACCCCTCCACTTT
CAWSPARGGSPLHF
>TRBJ2-4|.|TRBD1|TRBV7-2
TGTGCCAGCAGCTTAGCGGGGACAGGGCAATTCCAAAACATTCAGTACTTC
CASSLAGTGQFQNIQYF
>TRBJ2-5|.|TRBD2|TRBV7-9
TGTGCCAGCAGCTCCGAACGACTAGCGCGGGAGACCCAGTACTTC
CASSSERLARETQYF
>TRBJ2-2|medium-sized|TRBD1|TRBV9
TGTGCCAGTTCGACAGGGATTACCGGGGAGCTGTTTTTT
CASSTGITGELFF
>TRBJ1-5|.|TRBD1|TRBV6-1
TGTGCCAGCAGTGTGGGACAGAGCAATCAGCCCCAGCATTTT
CASSVGQSNQPQHF
>TRBJ2-3|.|.|TRBV5-6
TGTGCCAGCAGCTTGGATATCATCACAGATACGCAGTATTTT
CASSLDIITDTQYF
>TRBJ2-3|.|TRBD1|TRBV5-6
TGTGCCAGCAGCTTCGGGACAGGGGTCACGCATACGCAGTATTTT
CASSFGTGVTHTQYF
>TRBJ1-1|once|.|TRBV10-2
TGCGCCAGCAGTGGTTATGTGGGTGTTAGCACTGAAGCTTTCTTT
CASSGYVGVSTEAFF
>TRBJ1-2|.|.|TRBV2
TGTGCCAGCAGTCCAAGGGCCTATGGCTACACCTTC
CASSPRAYGYTF
>TRBJ2-7|.|.|TRBV4-1
TGCGCCAGCAGCCAAGATGGGGCAGGGGGGTACGAGCAGTACTTC
CASSQDGAGGYEQYF
>TRBJ1-1|.|TRBD1|TRBV11-1
TGTGCCAGCAGCTTATGGACAGGGGCCGATAACACTGAAGCTTTCTTT
CASSLWTGADNTEAFF
>TRBJ2-5|.|TRBD1|TRBV5-4
TGTGCCAGCAGCCGACAGGGTGACCAAGAGACCCAGTACTTC
CASSRQGDQETQYF
>TRBJ1-2|.|.|TRBV30
TGTGCCTGGAGCCGTGGGACCCAGAATAACTATGGCTACACCTTC
CAWSRGTQNNYGYTF
>TRBJ1-5|once|TRBD1|TRBV6-1
TGTGCCAGCACACCCGTCGGACAGGGTTCCCAGCCCCAGCATTTT
CASTPVGQGSQPQHF
>TRBJ2-6|.|.|TRBV19
TGTGCCAGTAGTATAGAAAACAGCCGCCTGTTCTCTGGGGCCAACGTCCTGACTTTC
CASSIENSRLFSGANVLTF
>TRBJ2-1|.|.|TRBV7-9
TGTGCCAGCAGCACGATCACCTACAATGAGCAGTTCTTC
CASSTITYNEQFF
>TRBJ2-1|.|.|TRBV4-3
TGCGCCAGCAGCCAAGAGTGGGGGACCTACAATGAGCAGTTCTTC
CASSQEWGTYNEQFF
>TRBJ1-1|.|.|TRBV7-9
TGTGCCAGCAGCTTAGTGAACACTGAAGCTTTCTTT
CASSLVNTEAFF
>TRBJ1-1|.|.|TRBV5-4
TGTGCCAGCAGCCCTCGGAGAGAGACTGAAGCTTTCTTT
CASSPRRETEAFF
>TRBJ1-5|.|.|TRBV6-5
TGTGCCAGCAGTTACTCGGGCGAGTATCAGCCCCAGCATTTT
CASSYSGEYQPQHF
>TRBJ1-3|.|.|TRBV12-5
TGTGCTAGTGGTTTGGTACAGTCAACATCGAGCTCTGGAAACACCATATATTTT
CASGLVQSTSSSGNTIYF
>TRBJ1-2|.|.|TRBV10-3
TGTGCCATCAGTGGGGAGTTGGATCCGTCCTATGGCTACACCTTC
CAISGELDPSYGYTF
>TRBJ1-2|few|TRBD1|TRBV7-9
TGTGCCAGCAGCCCGACAGGGGTCGGCTACACCTTC
CASSPTGVGYTF